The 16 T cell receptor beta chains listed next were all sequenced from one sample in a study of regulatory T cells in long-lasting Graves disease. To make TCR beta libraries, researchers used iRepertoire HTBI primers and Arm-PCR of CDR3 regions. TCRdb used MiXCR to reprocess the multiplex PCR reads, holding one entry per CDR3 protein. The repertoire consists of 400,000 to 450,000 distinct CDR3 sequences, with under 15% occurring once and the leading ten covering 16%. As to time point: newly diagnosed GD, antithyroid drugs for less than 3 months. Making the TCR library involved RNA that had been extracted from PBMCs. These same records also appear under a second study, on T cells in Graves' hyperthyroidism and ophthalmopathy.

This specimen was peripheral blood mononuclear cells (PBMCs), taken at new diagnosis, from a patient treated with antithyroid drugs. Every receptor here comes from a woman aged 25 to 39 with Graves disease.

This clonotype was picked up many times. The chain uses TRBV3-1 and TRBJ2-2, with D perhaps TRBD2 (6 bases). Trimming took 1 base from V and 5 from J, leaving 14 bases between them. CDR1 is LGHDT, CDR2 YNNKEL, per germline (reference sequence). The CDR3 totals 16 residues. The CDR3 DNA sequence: TGTGCCAGCAGCCAAGTTGGCAGCGCGGGGACCGGGGAGCTGTTTTTT. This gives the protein CASSQVGSAGTGELFF.

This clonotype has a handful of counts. CDR3 protein: CATSSHGGANYGYTF. The CDR3 region has the DNA TGTGCCACCAGCAGCCACGGAGGCGCTAACTATGGCTACACCTTC. The chain couples TRBV15 to TRBJ1-2, with unresolved D. The germline V and J ends were trimmed by 3 bases and 0 bases, with 11 bases remaining between them. Germline V gene data show CDR1 as LNHNV and CDR2 as YYDKDF (reference sequence). This CDR3 comprises 15 residues.

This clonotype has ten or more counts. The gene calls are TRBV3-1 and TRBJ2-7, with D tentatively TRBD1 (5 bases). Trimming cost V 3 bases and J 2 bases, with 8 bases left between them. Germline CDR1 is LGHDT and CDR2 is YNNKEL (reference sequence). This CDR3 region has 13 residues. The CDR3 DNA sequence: TGTGCCAGCAGCCACAGGACACCCTACGAGCAGTACTTC. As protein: CASSHRTPYEQYF.

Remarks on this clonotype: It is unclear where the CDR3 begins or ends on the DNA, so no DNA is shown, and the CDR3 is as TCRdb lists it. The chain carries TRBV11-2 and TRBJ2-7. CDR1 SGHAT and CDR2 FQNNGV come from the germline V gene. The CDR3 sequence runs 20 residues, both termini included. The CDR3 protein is CASSFYICSAIDTATYEQYF.

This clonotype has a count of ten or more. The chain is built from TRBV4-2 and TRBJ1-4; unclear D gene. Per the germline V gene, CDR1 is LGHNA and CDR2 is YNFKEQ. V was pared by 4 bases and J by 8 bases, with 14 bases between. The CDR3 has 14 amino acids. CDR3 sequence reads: CASSPGMSNEKLFF. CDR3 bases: TGTGCCAGCAGCCCGGGAATGTCAAACGAAAAACTGTTTTTT.

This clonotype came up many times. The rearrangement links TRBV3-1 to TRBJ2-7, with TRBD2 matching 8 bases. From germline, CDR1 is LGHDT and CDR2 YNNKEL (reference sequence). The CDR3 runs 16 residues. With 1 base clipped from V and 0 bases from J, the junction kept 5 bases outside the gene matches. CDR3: CASSQGSSGSSYEQYF. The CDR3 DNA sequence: TGTGCCAGCAGCCAAGGCTCCAGCGGGAGCTCCTACGAGCAGTACTTC.

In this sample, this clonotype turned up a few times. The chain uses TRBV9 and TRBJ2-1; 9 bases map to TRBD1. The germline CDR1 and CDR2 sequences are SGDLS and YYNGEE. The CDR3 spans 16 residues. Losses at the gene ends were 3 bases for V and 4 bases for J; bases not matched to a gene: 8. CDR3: CASSDPTGTGYNEQFF. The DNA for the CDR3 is TGTGCCAGCAGCGACCCAACCGGGACAGGGTACAATGAGCAGTTCTTC.

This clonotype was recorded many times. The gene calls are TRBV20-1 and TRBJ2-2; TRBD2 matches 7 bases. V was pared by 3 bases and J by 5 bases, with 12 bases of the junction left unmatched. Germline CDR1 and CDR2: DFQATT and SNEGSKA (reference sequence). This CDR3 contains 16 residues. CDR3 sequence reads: CSASLPRLAGTGELFF. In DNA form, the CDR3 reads TGCAGTGCTAGTCTCCCTCGACTAGCAGGTACCGGGGAGCTGTTTTTT.

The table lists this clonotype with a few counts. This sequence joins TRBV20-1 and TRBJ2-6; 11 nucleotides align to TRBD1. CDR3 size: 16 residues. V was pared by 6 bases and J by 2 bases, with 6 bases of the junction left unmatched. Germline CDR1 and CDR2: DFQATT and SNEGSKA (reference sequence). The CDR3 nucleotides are TGCAGTGCAAAACCGGGACAGGGGGCTGGGGCCAACGTCCTGACTTTC. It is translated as CSAKPGQGAGANVLTF.

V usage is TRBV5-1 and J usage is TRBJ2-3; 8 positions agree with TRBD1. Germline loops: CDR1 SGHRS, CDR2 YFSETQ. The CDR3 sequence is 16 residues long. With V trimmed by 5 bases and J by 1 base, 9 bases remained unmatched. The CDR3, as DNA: TGCGCCAGCAGACTGACAGGGGCTGTCGGCACAGATACGCAGTATTTT. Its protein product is CASRLTGAVGTDTQYF.

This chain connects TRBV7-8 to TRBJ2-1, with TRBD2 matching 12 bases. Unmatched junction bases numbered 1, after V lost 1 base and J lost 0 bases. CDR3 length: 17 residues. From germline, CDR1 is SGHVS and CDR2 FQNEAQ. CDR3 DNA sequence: TGTGCCAGCAGCTTAGGGACTAGCGGGATCTCCTACAATGAGCAGTTCTTC. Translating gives CASSLGTSGISYNEQFF.

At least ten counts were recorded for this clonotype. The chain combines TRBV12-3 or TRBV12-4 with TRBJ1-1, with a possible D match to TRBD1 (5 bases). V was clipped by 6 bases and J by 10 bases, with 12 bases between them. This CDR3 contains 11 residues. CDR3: CASSPGPLAFF. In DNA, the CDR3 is TGTGCCAGCAGCCCAGGGCCCTTAGCTTTCTTT.

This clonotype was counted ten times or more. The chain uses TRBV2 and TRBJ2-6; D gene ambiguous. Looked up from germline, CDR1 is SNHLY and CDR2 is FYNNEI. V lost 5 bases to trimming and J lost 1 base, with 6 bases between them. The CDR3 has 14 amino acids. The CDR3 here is CASSSRSGANVLTF. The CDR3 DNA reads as TGTGCCAGCAGTTCCAGGTCTGGGGCCAACGTCCTGACTTTC.

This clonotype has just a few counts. CDR3 DNA: TGTGCCTGGAGGGGGACAGGGGGCCGGAGCGAGACCCAGTACTTC. Translation gives CAWRGTGGRSETQYF. This chain uses TRBV30 with TRBJ2-5, with 12 bases aligning to TRBD1. Germline loops: CDR1 GTSNPN, CDR2 SVGIG (reference sequence). The CDR3 has 15 amino acids. Trimming removed 3 bases from V and 5 bases from J; junction bases left unmatched: 7. Together with reference TRBV30 and TRBJ2-5, the CDR3 gives the full variable domain: SQTIHQWPATLVQPVGSPLSLECTVEGTSNPNLYWYRQAAGRGLQLLFYSVGIGQISSEVPQNLSASRPQDRQFILSSKKLLLSDSGFYLCAWRGTGGRSETQYFGPGTRLLVL.

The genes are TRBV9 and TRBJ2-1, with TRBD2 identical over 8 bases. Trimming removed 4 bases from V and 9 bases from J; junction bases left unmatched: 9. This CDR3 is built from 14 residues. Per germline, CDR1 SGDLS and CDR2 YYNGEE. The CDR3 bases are TGTGCCAGCAGCCCCGGTAGGCTAGCGGGTGAGCAGTTCTTC. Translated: CASSPGRLAGEQFF.

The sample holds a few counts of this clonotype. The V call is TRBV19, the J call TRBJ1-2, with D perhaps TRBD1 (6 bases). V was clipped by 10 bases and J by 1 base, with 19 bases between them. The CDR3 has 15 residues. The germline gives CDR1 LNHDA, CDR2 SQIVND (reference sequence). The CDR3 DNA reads TGTGCCAACACCAAACGGGGGGCGCGTAACTATGGCTACACCTTC. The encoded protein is CANTKRGARNYGYTF. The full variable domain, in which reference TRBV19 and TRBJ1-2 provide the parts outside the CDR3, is DGGITQSPKYLFRKEGQNVTLSCEQNLNHDAMYWYRQDPGQGLRLIYYSQIVNDFQKGDIAEGYSVSREKKESFPLTVTSAQKNPTAFYLCANTKRGARNYGYTFGSGTRLTVV.